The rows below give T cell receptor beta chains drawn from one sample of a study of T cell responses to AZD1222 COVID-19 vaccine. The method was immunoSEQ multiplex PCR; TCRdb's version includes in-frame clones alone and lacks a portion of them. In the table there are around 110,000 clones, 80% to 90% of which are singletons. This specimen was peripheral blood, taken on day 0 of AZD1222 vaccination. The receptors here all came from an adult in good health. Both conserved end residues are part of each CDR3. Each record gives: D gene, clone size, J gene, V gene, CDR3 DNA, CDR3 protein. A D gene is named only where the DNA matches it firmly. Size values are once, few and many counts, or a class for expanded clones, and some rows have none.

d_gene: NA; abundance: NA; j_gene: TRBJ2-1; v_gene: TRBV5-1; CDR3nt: TGCGCCAGCAGCATAAGTCGGGGGTCGAGCTCCTACAATGAGCAGTTCTTC; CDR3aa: CASSISRGSSSYNEQFF
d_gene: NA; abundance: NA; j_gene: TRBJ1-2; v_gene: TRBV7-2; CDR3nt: TGTGCCAGCACCGGGGTTAACTATGGCTACACCTTC; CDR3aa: CASTGVNYGYTF
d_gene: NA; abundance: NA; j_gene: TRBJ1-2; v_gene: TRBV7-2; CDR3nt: TGTGCCAGCAGCTTTGATGGACAGAACTATGGCTACACCTTC; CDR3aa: CASSFDGQNYGYTF
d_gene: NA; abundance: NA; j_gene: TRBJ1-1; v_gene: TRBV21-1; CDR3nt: TGTGCCAGCAGCGCTCCACGGCGACAGGGCGGAGAAATTGCTGAAGCTTTCTTT; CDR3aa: CASSAPRRQGGEIAEAFF
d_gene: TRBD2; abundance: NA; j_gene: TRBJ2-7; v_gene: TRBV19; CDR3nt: TGTGCCAGTAGTTCCACTAGCGGGAGGGCCTACGAGCAGTACTTC; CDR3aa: CASSSTSGRAYEQYF
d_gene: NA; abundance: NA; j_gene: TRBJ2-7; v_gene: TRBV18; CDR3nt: TGTGCCAGCTCACCAATGGGCACCTACGAGCAGTACTTC; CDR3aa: CASSPMGTYEQYF
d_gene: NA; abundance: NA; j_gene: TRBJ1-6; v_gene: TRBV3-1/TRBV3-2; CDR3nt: TGTGCCAGCAGCCTCACATCGGCAGGGGTTAATTCACCCCTCCACTTT; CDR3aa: CASSLTSAGVNSPLHF
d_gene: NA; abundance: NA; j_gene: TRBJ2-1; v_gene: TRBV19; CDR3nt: TGTGCCAGTAGTATCCGAGTACTTAGCCGCGGAGGCTCCTACAATGAGCAGTTCTTC; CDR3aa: CASSIRVLSRGGSYNEQFF
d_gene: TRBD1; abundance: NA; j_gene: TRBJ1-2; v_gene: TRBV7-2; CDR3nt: TGTGCCAGCACCCACACCGGGACAGGGGTATTATATGGCTACACCTTC; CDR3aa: CASTHTGTGVLYGYTF
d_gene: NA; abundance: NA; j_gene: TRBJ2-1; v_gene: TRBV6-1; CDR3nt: TGTGCCAGCAGTGAACCCCCGGGTTACAATGAGCAGTTCTTC; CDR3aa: CASSEPPGYNEQFF
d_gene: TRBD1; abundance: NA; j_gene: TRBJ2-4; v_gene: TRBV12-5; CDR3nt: TGTGCTAGTGGTAAACAGGGGGATTGGGAAAACATTCAGTACTTC; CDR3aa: CASGKQGDWENIQYF
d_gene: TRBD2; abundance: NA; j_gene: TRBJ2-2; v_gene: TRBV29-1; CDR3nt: TGCAGCGTATCCGGGAGGGCCACCGGGGAGCTGTTTTTT; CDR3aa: CSVSGRATGELFF
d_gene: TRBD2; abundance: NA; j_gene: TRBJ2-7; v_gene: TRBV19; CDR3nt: TGTGCCAGCGTACCGGGGGGGGCTAGCGGGCCCCCCTACGAGCAGTACTTC; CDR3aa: CASVPGGASGPPYEQYF
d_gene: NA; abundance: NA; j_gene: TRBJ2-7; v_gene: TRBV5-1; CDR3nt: TGCGCCAGCAGCTTGGGTCTGGCCCTGGGGGAGCAGTACTTC; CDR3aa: CASSLGLALGEQYF
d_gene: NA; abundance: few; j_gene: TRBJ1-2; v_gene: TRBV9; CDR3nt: TGTGCCAGCAGCGTAGATCCCGAGGGGTATGGCTACACCTTC; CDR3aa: CASSVDPEGYGYTF
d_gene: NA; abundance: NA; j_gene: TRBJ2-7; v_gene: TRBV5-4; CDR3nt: TGTGCCAGCAGCCTCAGGTCAGGGGGGAGCGTCTACGAGCAGTACTTC; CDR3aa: CASSLRSGGSVYEQYF
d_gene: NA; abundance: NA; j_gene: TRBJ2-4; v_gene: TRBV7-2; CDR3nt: TGTGCCAGCAGCTTTGCGGGTCTGGACATTCAGTACTTC; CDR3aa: CASSFAGLDIQYF
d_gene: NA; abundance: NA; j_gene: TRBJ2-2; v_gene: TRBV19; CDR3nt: TGTGCCAGTAGTCCACACCCGCGACAGGGCGGGGGACCAAACACCGGGGAGCTGTTTTTT; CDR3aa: CASSPHPRQGGGPNTGELFF
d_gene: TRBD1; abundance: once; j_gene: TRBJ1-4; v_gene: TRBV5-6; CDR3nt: TGTGCCAGCAGCTTGCGGGACAGCCGCTTTGCAACTAATGAAAAACTGTTTTTT; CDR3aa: CASSLRDSRFATNEKLFF
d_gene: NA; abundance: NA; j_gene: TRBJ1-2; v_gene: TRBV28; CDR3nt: TGTGCCAGCAGTTTAACCACCTATGGCTACACCTTC; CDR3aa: CASSLTTYGYTF
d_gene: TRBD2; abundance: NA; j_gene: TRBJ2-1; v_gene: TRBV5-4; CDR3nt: TGTGCCAGCAGCTTAGGACTAGCTTTAAGTGAGCAGTTCTTC; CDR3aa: CASSLGLALSEQFF
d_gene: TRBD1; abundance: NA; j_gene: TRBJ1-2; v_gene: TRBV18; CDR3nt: TGTGCCAGCTCATCTCTTCCGGGACAGGGCAATGGCTACACCTTC; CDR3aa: CASSSLPGQGNGYTF
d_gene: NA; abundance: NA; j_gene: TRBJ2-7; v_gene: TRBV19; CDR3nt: TGTGCCAACCTCCTGAGGCAGGGTGATAACTACGAGCAGTACTTC; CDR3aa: CANLLRQGDNYEQYF
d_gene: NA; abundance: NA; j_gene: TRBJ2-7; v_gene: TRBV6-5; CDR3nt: TGTGCCAGCAGTTACTCGAGGACCGGGGCCTACGAGCAGTACTTC; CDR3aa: CASSYSRTGAYEQYF
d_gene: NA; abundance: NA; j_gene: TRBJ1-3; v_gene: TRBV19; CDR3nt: TGTGCCAGTAGTATAAGACCGACGGGAAACACCATATATTTT; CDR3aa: CASSIRPTGNTIYF
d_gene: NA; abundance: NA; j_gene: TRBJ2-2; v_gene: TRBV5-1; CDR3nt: TGCGCCAGCAGAAGGGACACCGGGGAGCTGTTTTTT; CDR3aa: CASRRDTGELFF
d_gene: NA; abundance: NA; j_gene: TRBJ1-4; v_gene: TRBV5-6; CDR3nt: TGTGCCAGCAGCTCTAAATACACCACAACTAATGAAAAACTGTTTTTT; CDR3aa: CASSSKYTTTNEKLFF
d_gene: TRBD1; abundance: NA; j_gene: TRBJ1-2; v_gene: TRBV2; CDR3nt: TGTGCCAGCAGGGGGACAGGGGCCCGCTATGGCTACACCTTC; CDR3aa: CASRGTGARYGYTF
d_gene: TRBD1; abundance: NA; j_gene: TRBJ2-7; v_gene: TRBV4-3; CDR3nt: TGCGCCAGCAGCCAAGATTACCGCCCCGCACAGGGGACCTACGAGCAGTACTTC; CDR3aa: CASSQDYRPAQGTYEQYF
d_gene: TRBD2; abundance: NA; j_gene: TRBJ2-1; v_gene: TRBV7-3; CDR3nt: TGTGCCAACCTCTCCTCCCTTGGGGGGGATGAGCAGTTCTTC; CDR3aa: CANLSSLGGDEQFF
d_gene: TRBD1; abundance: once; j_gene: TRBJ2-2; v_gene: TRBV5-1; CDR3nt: TGCGCCAGCAGCTTGGCCAGGGGGCAAGGGGAGACCGGGGAGCTGTTTTTT; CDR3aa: CASSLARGQGETGELFF
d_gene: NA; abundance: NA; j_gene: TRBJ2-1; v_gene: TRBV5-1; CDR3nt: TGCGCCAGCAGCTTGGACCCCGAATCCTACAATGAGCAGTTCTTC; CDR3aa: CASSLDPESYNEQFF
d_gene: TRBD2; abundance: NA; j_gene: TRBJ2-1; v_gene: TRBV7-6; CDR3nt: TGTGCCAGCAGCTTAGTTACTAGCGGGAGCGATGAGCAGTTCTTC; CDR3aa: CASSLVTSGSDEQFF
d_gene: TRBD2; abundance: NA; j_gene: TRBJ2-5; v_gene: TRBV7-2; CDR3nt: TGTGCCAGCAGTAAGGCGGGGGGGCCACAAGAGACCCAGTACTTC; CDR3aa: CASSKAGGPQETQYF
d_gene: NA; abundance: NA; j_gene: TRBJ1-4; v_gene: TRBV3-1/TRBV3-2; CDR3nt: TGTGCCAGCAGGCCTCGGGCCTCGAATGAAAAACTGTTTTTT; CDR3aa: CASRPRASNEKLFF
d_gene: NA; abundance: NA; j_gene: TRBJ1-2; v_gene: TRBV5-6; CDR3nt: TGTGCCAGCAGCCCCTACCGACCGGGAGGCCTGGGCTACACCTTC; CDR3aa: CASSPYRPGGLGYTF
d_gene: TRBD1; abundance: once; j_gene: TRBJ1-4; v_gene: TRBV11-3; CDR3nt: TGTGCCAGCAGCCCCAGGACAGGGAAGGCTGAAAAACTGTTTTTT; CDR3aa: CASSPRTGKAEKLFF
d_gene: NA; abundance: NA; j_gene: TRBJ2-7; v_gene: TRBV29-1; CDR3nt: TGCAGCGTTGAAGCAGGGAACGAGCAGTACTTC; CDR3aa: CSVEAGNEQYF
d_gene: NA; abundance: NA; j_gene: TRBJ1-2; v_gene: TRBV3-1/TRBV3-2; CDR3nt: TGTGCCAGCAGCCAAGGACGGCAGGTCCTCTTC; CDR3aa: CASSQGRQVLF
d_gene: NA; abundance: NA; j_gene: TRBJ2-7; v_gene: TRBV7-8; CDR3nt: TGTGCCAGCAGCCGTCAAACGAGGGGGGGTAGCTACGAGCAGTACTTC; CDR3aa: CASSRQTRGGSYEQYF
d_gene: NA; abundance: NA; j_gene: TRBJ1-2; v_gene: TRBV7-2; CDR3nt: TGTGCCAGCAGCGAAGCTCAGGGGCGAGATGGCTACACCTTC; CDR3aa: CASSEAQGRDGYTF
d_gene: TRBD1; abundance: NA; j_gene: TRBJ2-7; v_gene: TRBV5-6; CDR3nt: TGTGCCAGCAGACCCCAGTACGGGCAGGGGGCCTACGAGCAGTACTTC; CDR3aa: CASRPQYGQGAYEQYF